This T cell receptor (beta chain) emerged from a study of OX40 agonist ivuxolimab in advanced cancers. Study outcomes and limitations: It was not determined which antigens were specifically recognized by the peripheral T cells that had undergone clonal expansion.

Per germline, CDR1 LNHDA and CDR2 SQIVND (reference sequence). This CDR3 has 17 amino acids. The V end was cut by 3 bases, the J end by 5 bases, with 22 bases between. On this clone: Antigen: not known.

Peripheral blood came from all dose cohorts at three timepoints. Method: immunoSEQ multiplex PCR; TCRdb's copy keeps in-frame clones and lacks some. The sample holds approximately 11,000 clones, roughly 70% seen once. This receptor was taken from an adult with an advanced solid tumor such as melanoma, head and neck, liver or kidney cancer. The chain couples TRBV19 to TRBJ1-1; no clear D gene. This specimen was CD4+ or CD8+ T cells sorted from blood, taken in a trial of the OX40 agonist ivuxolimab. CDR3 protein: CASSMAPGRRGWTEAFF. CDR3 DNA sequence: TGTGCCAGTAGTATGGCCCCTGGACGCCGAGGATGGACTGAAGCTTTCTTT.